Detailed here is one TCR beta chain. Its target is unknown. These data are taken from a study of cytomegalovirus exposure and HLA in healthy donors. Study summary: Counted in an early data release were about 85 million unique TCRs from HLA-typed donors. Overall study results and limits: Rare TCR sequences predominated, though certain public TCRs were found in many donors. Looking again later, the authors saw that most CMV-associated TCR beta chains seemed HLA-restricted. In a later analysis, common viral pathogens appeared linked to several of the most significant clusters.

The PCR employed 60 Vbeta primers together with 13 Jbeta primers. TCRdb's copy holds only in-frame clones and misses some; the assay was immunoSEQ multiplex PCR. The table shows fewer than 110,000 clones, with about 81% occurring only once. The CDR3 is made up of 15 amino acids. Germline V gene sequence: CDR1 LGHNA, CDR2 YSLEER. Trimming took 4 bases from V and 0 from J; bases not matched to a gene: 5. The receptor was derived from a man aged 50 or older in good health and CMV-seronegative. Sequenced material: PBMCs. The chain carries TRBV4-3 and TRBJ1-2; TRBD1 agrees at 7 bases. CDR3 sequence: CASSRAGQANYGYTF. Here the CDR3 DNA reads TGCGCCAGCAGCCGTGCAGGACAGGCTAACTATGGCTACACCTTC.